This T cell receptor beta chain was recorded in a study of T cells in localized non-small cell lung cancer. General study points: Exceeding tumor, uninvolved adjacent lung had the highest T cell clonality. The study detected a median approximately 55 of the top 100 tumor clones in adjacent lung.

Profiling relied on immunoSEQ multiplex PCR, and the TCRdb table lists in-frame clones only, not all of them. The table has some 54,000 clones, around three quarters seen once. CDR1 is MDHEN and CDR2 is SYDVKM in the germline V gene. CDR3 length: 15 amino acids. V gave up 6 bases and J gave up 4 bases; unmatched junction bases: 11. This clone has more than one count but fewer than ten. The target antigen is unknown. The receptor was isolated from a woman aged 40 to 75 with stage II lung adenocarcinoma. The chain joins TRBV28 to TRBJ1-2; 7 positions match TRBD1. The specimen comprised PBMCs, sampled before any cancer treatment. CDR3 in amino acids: CASRRPDRDSYGYTF. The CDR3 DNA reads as TGTGCCAGCAGGAGACCTGATAGGGACAGCTATGGCTACACCTTC.